This entry lists 31 T cell receptor beta chains sequenced from one sample in a study of response to subunit inactivated influenza vaccine. TCRdb used MiXCR to reprocess the RT-PCR reads, holding one entry per CDR3 protein. The repertoire holds just under 550,000 distinct CDR3 sequences, with under 30% as singletons. These data are also associated with another study on T cells expressing NK-cell markers. That study adds: 5'RACE template switching built TCR beta cDNA with unique molecular identifiers.

Sequencing was performed on CD4+ T cells sorted from PBMCs, taken about 13 days after vaccination. All receptors come from a man aged 50-59 years who received an inactivated influenza vaccine.

In DNA form, the CDR3 reads TGTGCCAGCAGTTTTTGGCAGGGGGCCGGGGGCCATGAGCAGTTCTTC. Translated: CASSFWQGAGGHEQFF. The chain is built from TRBV28 and TRBJ2-1; 8 positions match TRBD1. The ends lost 3 bases at V and 8 bases at J; junction bases unmatched: 12. Germline V CDR1 and CDR2: MDHEN, SYDVKM. This CDR3 spans 16 amino acids.

The sample holds a few counts of this clonotype. This chain connects TRBV28 to TRBJ2-7; tentatively, D is TRBD1 or TRBD2 (5 bases each). The CDR3 contains 15 residues. V shed 6 bases and J shed 4 bases, with 19 bases lying between them. Per germline, CDR1 MDHEN and CDR2 SYDVKM. The CDR3 here is CASRSPSRAGYEQYF. DNA of the CDR3: TGTGCCAGCAGATCCCCCAGCAGGGCGGGTTACGAGCAGTACTTC. Based on the CDR3 plus reference TRBV28 and TRBJ2-7, the full variable domain is DVKVTQSSRYLVKRTGEKVFLECVQDMDHENMFWYRQDPGLGLRLIYFSYDVKMKEKGDIPEGYSVSREKKERFSLILESASTNQTSMYLCASRSPSRAGYEQYFGPGTRLTVT.

This clonotype was counted ten times or more. The V and J genes are TRBV5-1 and TRBJ2-3; the match to TRBD1 covers 7 bases. Germline CDR1 reads SGHRS; CDR2 reads YFSETQ. With V trimmed by 3 bases and J by 4 bases, 8 bases remained unmatched. The CDR3 has 15 residues. The CDR3 protein is CASSSGTDPPDTQYF. CDR3 DNA: TGCGCCAGCAGCTCCGGGACAGATCCCCCAGATACGCAGTATTTT.

This clonotype was picked up a small number of times. This chain uses TRBV12-3 or TRBV12-4 with TRBJ1-5; unclear D gene. CDR3 length: 13 amino acids. V shed 7 bases and J shed 3 bases, with 10 bases lying between them. CDR3 protein: CASTWRINQPQHF. The CDR3 nucleotides are TGTGCCAGCACATGGCGTATCAATCAGCCCCAGCATTTT.

This chain connects TRBV6-5 to TRBJ2-3, with D possibly being TRBD2 (7 bases). Germline CDR1 MNHEY, CDR2 SVGAGI. The germline V and J ends were trimmed by 1 base and 4 bases, with 24 bases remaining between them. The CDR3 runs to 19 residues. DNA for the CDR3: TGTGCCAGCAGTTACTTGGGGGGGCGAGCGGCGGACTGGGCAGATACGCAGTATTTT. It encodes CASSYLGGRAADWADTQYF.

The V and J genes are TRBV5-5 and TRBJ2-3; D unclear. CDR1 is SGHKS and CDR2 is YYEKEE in the germline V gene (reference sequence). This CDR3 has 13 amino acids. V was trimmed by 4 bases and J by 6 bases, leaving 12 bases between them. CDR3 loop: CASSLFALDTQYF. The DNA for the CDR3 is TGTGCCAGCAGCCTCTTCGCGCTCGATACGCAGTATTTT.

The CDR3 region has the DNA TGTGCCAGCAGTCGGACTGGAGGGCAGTTCTTC. This translates into CASSRTGGQFF. The rearrangement uses TRBV7-9 and TRBJ2-1; D is perhaps TRBD2 (5 bases). V shed 6 bases and J shed 12 bases, with 12 bases lying between them. The CDR3 covers 11 residues. CDR1 is SEHNR, CDR2 FQNEAQ, per germline (reference sequence).

V and J are TRBV6-2 or TRBV6-3 and TRBJ2-1; 16 nucleotides line up with TRBD2. The trim removed 6 bases at V and 13 bases at J, leaving 9 bases unmatched. The CDR3 is made up of 15 amino acids. In germline, CDR1 is MNHEY, CDR2 SVGEGT. This CDR3 is CASRHPGTSGGAQFF. The CDR3 DNA reads TGTGCCAGCAGACACCCCGGGACTAGCGGGGGGGCCCAGTTCTTC.

V and J are TRBV10-3 and TRBJ2-1; D not certain. CDR3 length: 14 amino acids. CDR1 and CDR2 (germline): ENHRY, SYGVKD. Trimming removed 0 bases from V and 5 bases from J, with 8 bases in between. CDR3 coding DNA: TGTGCCATCAGTGAGTCGAAAATGGACAATGAGCAGTTCTTC. Translated, it gives CAISESKMDNEQFF.

The J gene is TRBJ2-3, the V gene TRBV28; D remains ambiguous. V lost 0 bases to trimming and J lost 3 bases, with 13 bases between them. CDR1 is MDHEN, CDR2 SYDVKM, per germline. The CDR3 consists of 16 residues. CDR3 loop: CASSLWAADSTDTQYF. The CDR3 DNA is TGTGCCAGCAGTTTATGGGCGGCGGATAGTACAGATACGCAGTATTTT.

The chain uses TRBV29-1 and TRBJ2-5; perhaps TRBD1 as D (6 bases). The germline V gene has CDR1 SQVTM and CDR2 ANQGSEA. Trimming removed 3 bases from V and 5 bases from J, with 16 bases in between. This CDR3 comprises 14 residues. For the CDR3, the DNA is TGCAGCGTTGAGGGGGCTAGCCCAGGGGAGACCCAGTACTTC. It encodes CSVEGASPGETQYF.

This clonotype was seen a few times. This sequence joins TRBV4-2 and TRBJ2-1, with D uncertain. The ends were cut back, 2 bases at V and 5 bases at J, with 4 bases in the middle. Germline V lookup: CDR1 LGHNA, CDR2 YNFKEQ. The CDR3 is 12 amino acids. CDR3 sequence: CASSQYNNEQFF. The CDR3 DNA sequence: TGTGCCAGCAGCCAATATAACAATGAGCAGTTCTTC.

This sequence joins TRBV5-1 and TRBJ2-7; the match to TRBD2 covers 8 bases. The CDR3 consists of 15 residues. Trimming cost V 4 bases and J 6 bases; bases outside gene matches: 12. Germline-derived CDR1 and CDR2 are SGHRS and YFSETQ. The chain's CDR3 is CASSPSPAGAAEQYF. The CDR3 DNA is TGCGCCAGCAGCCCCTCCCCAGCGGGGGCCGCCGAGCAGTACTTC.

The genes are TRBV21-1 and TRBJ2-7; the D call TRBD2 from the table was never checked on the DNA. TRBV21-1 is given as a pseudogene. The CDR3 is 17 residues long. Here the CDR3 reads CASSKELENRARYEQYF. The CDR3 bases are TGTGCCAGCAGCAAAGAATTAGAAAACAGGGCCCGATACGAGCAGTACTTC.

The chain links TRBV3-1 to TRBJ2-6, with no clear D. CDR3 length: 17 residues. V lost 3 bases, J lost 0 bases, and 12 bases lay in between. Per germline, CDR1 LGHDT and CDR2 YNNKEL (reference sequence). For the CDR3, the DNA is TGTGCCAGCAGCCATTCCTGGGCTACCTCTGGGGCCAACGTCCTGACTTTC. Translating gives CASSHSWATSGANVLTF.

This clonotype was observed at least ten times. The V and J genes are TRBV12-3 or TRBV12-4 and TRBJ2-1, with D maybe TRBD2 (5 bases). CDR3 length equals 15 residues. The ends were cut back, 4 bases at V and 1 base at J, with 11 bases in the middle. The CDR3 protein is CASSSRTQSYNEQFF. DNA for the CDR3: TGTGCCAGCAGTTCCCGGACTCAATCCTACAATGAGCAGTTCTTC.

This clonotype was seen more than once but under ten times. V gene TRBV5-1 combines with J gene TRBJ1-5; a weak D match, TRBD1 (6 bases). The CDR3 consists of 13 residues. V lost 1 base and J 7 bases, leaving 9 bases between the germline ends. CDR1 SGHRS and CDR2 YFSETQ come from the germline V gene. The DNA of the CDR3 is TGCGCCAGCAGCTTGTCAGGGGAGCAGCCCCAGCATTTT. Translating it yields CASSLSGEQPQHF.

The chain uses TRBV15 and TRBJ2-1; 11 bases align to TRBD2. There are 18 residues in the CDR3. Germline values: CDR1 LNHNV, CDR2 YYDKDF (reference sequence). J lost 7 bases, V lost 5 bases, and 16 bases had no gene match. The CDR3 region is CATSGFRGLLAGANEQFF. In nucleotides, the CDR3 is TGTGCCACCAGCGGATTCAGGGGTTTACTAGCGGGAGCGAATGAGCAGTTCTTC.

This clonotype turned up a few times. The V and J genes are TRBV24-1 and TRBJ2-1, with 13 bases matching TRBD2. After removal of 4 bases from V and 8 bases from J, the junction contained 4 bases not matched to a gene. There are 15 residues in the CDR3. Germline CDR1 reads KGHDR; CDR2 reads SFDVKD. CDR3 residues: CATSDTSGGAYEQFF. CDR3 nucleotide sequence: TGTGCCACCAGTGACACTAGCGGGGGGGCCTATGAGCAGTTCTTC.

The rearrangement uses TRBV29-1 and TRBJ1-1, with D tentatively TRBD1 (5 bases). The V gene lost 4 bases and the J gene lost 3 bases, with 12 bases spanning the gap. Germline values: CDR1 SQVTM, CDR2 ANQGSEA. The CDR3 has 13 amino acids. The CDR3 DNA reads TGCAGCGTTGCCCAGACAGCATACACTGAAGCTTTCTTT. This encodes CSVAQTAYTEAFF.

This clonotype occurred a few times. This rearrangement joins TRBV20-1 to TRBJ1-5; D might be TRBD1 (5 bases). Trimming removed 5 bases at V and 3 bases at J, with 17 bases between. Germline V gene data show CDR1 as DFQATT and CDR2 as SNEGSKA (reference sequence). The CDR3 runs to 15 residues. The CDR3 DNA sequence: TGCAGTGCTCCGTCCCGGCAGGGCCTCAATCAGCCCCAGCATTTT. As protein: CSAPSRQGLNQPQHF.

This clonotype was observed a few times. This rearrangement joins TRBV7-6 to TRBJ2-7; the match to TRBD1 covers 8 bases. Germline loops: CDR1 SGHVS, CDR2 FNYEAQ. The CDR3 contains 15 residues. Losses at the gene ends were 4 bases for V and 3 bases for J; bases not matched to a gene: 8. Here the CDR3 reads CASSSLTGDFYEQYF. The CDR3 region has the DNA TGTGCCAGCAGCTCCCTGACAGGGGACTTCTACGAGCAGTACTTC.

This chain uses TRBV11-2 with TRBJ2-1, with 10 bases that match TRBD2. Germline loops: CDR1 SGHAT, CDR2 FQNNGV. J was trimmed by 4 bases and V by 3 bases; bases with no gene match: 9. CDR3 length equals 17 residues. CDR3: CASSFFHLAGEYNEQFF. DNA for the CDR3: TGTGCCAGCAGCTTCTTCCACCTAGCGGGGGAATACAATGAGCAGTTCTTC.

The genes are TRBV5-1 and TRBJ1-1; D remains ambiguous. The V end was cut by 0 bases, the J end by 2 bases, with 11 bases between. The CDR3 loop spans 15 amino acids. The germline V gene encodes CDR1 SGHRS and CDR2 YFSETQ. This CDR3 reads CASSLARADNTEAFF. CDR3 DNA sequence: TGCGCCAGCAGCTTGGCTAGGGCAGACAACACTGAAGCTTTCTTT.

This clonotype was counted a few times. The CDR3, as DNA: TGCAGCGTTGTAAGAGCGGGAGGCTCCTACGAGCAGTACTTC. Translation: CSVVRAGGSYEQYF. The rearrangement links TRBV29-1 to TRBJ2-7, with 9 bases that match TRBD2. V lost 4 bases, J lost 0 bases, and 4 bases stayed unmatched. The CDR3 loop spans 14 amino acids. Germline CDR1 SQVTM, CDR2 ANQGSEA.

This clonotype was detected many times. The rearrangement joins TRBV4-1 to TRBJ2-1; TRBD2 matches at 7 bases. The germline V gene has CDR1 MGHRA and CDR2 YSYEKL. This CDR3 is built from 15 residues. Unmatched junction bases numbered 6, after V lost 4 bases and J lost 3 bases. The CDR3 region is CASSRGGSNYNEQFF. The CDR3 DNA follows: TGCGCCAGCAGCCGCGGGGGTTCCAACTACAATGAGCAGTTCTTC.

This clonotype was picked up a small number of times. The CDR3 region has the DNA TGCGCCAGCAGCCAATCCTCTGGCGGGGTGGGGGCCAAAAACATTCAGTACTTC. Residues: CASSQSSGGVGAKNIQYF. The J gene is TRBJ2-4, the V gene TRBV4-3, with D tentatively TRBD2 (6 bases). The germline gives CDR1 LGHNA, CDR2 YSLEER. CDR3 length: 18 residues. Trimming shortened V by 2 bases and J by 1 base, and 18 bases separated the two germline ends.

This clonotype was counted ten times or more. CDR3 in DNA: TGCGCCAGCAGCCCTGGCCTTGGGACAGGCACTAATCAGCCCCAGCATTTT. The encoded protein is CASSPGLGTGTNQPQHF. This chain connects TRBV5-1 to TRBJ1-5, with 8 bases identical to TRBD1. The ends lost 4 bases at V and 4 bases at J; junction bases unmatched: 13. This CDR3 is 17 amino acids long. Per germline, CDR1 SGHRS and CDR2 YFSETQ.

A few counts support this clonotype. This chain uses TRBV6-2 or TRBV6-3 with TRBJ1-5; TRBD1 matches at 7 bases. J was trimmed by 11 bases and V by 0 bases; bases with no gene match: 10. This CDR3 has 15 amino acids. CDR1 MNHEY and CDR2 SVGEGT come from the germline V gene. CDR3 residues: CASSYSTGPRMAQHF. The CDR3 DNA is TGTGCCAGCAGTTACTCGACAGGGCCAAGAATGGCCCAGCATTTT.

This clonotype turned up a few times. The chain uses TRBV7-8 and TRBJ2-5; 8 bases map to TRBD2. The CDR3 runs 15 residues. The J segment lost 5 bases and the V segment lost 1 base, leaving 6 bases of the junction unmatched. The germline gives CDR1 SGHVS, CDR2 FQNEAQ. The CDR3 DNA follows: TGTGCCAGCAGCTTAGTCGGGGGGGATTCGGAGACCCAGTACTTC. Encoded protein: CASSLVGGDSETQYF.

This clonotype occurred a few times. The genes are TRBV3-1 and TRBJ2-7, with D perhaps matching TRBD2 (5 bases). The CDR3 runs to 16 residues. CDR1 and CDR2 from the germline V gene are LGHDT and YNNKEL (reference sequence). The V end was cut by 0 bases, the J end by 1 base, with 13 bases between. The CDR3 here is CASSQDLARTSYEQYF. DNA for the CDR3: TGTGCCAGCAGCCAAGATCTCGCCAGGACTTCCTACGAGCAGTACTTC.